This T cell receptor (beta chain) is from a study of blood T cells in healthy people across ages. Next came a second PCR, run for roughly 6 to 11 cycles, which used a sample-barcoded 5' primer along with a J-beta primer mix. TCRdb itself ran the 5' RACE reads through MiXCR, one entry per CDR3 protein. Among roughly 1,800,000 distinct CDR3 sequences listed, about 49% were seen once. There are 15 residues in the CDR3. V was cut by 1 base and J by 3 bases, with 13 bases left in between. From germline, CDR1 is SGHTA and CDR2 FQGNSA. This sequence originates from a woman in her thirties or forties in good health. The specimen was blood. The chain couples TRBV7-2 to TRBJ2-7; perhaps TRBD2 as D (6 bases). CDR3 amino acids: CASSLGRDRGYEQYF. The DNA of the CDR3 is TGTGCCAGCAGCTTAGGGAGGGATAGGGGCTACGAGCAGTACTTC. The whole variable domain, filled in from reference TRBV7-2 and TRBJ2-7, reads GAGVSQSPSNKVTEKGKDVELRCDPISGHTALYWYRQSLGQGLEFLIYFQGNSAPDKSGLPSDRFSAERTGGSVSTLTIQRTQQEDSAVYLCASSLGRDRGYEQYFGPGTRLTVT.